This T cell receptor (beta chain) stems from a study of graft-versus-host responses after intestinal transplantation. Looking at the study overall: Once they had received anti-thymocyte globulin induction, all recipients took tacrolimus and steroids for around three years.

Study outcomes and limitations: Within the allografts of patients who had graft-donor T cell macrochimerism, graft-versus-host to host-versus-graft clonal ratios were high.

J was trimmed by 8 bases and V by 6 bases; bases with no gene match: 5. Germline V CDR1 and CDR2: LNHNV, YYDKDF (reference sequence). The length of the CDR3 is 13 residues. This clone showed up just once. Antigen: not known. Profiling relied on immunoSEQ multiplex PCR, and the TCRdb table lists in-frame clones only, not all of them. The sample carries 80,000 to 90,000 clones, roughly 90% recorded once. The sample was unstimulated CD4+ T cells sorted from spleen or lymph node cells, taken before intestinal transplant. This TCR was sampled from a human donor who received an intestinal transplant. The chain carries TRBV15 and TRBJ2-1; 9 positions match TRBD2. The DNA of the CDR3 is TGTGCCACCAGGCTAGCGGGGTCCGATGAGCAGTTCTTC. This sequence encodes CATRLAGSDEQFF. Combining the CDR3 with reference TRBV15 and TRBJ2-1 gives the whole variable domain DAMVIQNPRYQVTQFGKPVTLSCSQTLNHNVMYWYQQKSSQAPKLLFHYYDKDFNNEADTPDNFQSRRPNTSFCFLDIRSPGLGDTAMYLCATRLAGSDEQFFGPGTRLTVL.